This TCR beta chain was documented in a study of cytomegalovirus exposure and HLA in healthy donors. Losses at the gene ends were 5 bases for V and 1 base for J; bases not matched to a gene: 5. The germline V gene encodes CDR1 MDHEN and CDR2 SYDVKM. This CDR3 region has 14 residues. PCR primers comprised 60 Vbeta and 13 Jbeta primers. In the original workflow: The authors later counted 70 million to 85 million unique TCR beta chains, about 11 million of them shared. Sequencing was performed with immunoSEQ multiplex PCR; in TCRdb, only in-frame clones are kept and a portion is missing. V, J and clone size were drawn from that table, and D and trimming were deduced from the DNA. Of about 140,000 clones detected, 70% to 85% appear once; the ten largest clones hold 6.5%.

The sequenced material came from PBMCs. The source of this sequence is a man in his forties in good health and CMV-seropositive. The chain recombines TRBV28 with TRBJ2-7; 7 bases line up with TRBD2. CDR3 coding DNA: TGTGCCAGCAGTCCCCCTAGCGGTTCCTACGAGCAGTACTTC. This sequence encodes CASSPPSGSYEQYF.